The clone carrying this T cell receptor (beta chain) appeared many times. The CDR3 loop spans 14 amino acids. Trimming removed 6 bases from V and 0 bases from J, with 12 bases in between. The germline V gene has CDR1 SEHNR and CDR2 FQNEAQ (reference sequence). This sample was taken from a study of regulatory T cells in long-lasting Graves disease. Arm-PCR with iRepertoire HTBI primers amplified the CDR3 regions for these TCR beta libraries. Each CDR3 protein gets one entry after TCRdb re-called the multiplex PCR reads with MiXCR. The sample contains 350,000 to 550,000 distinct CDR3 sequences, 14% of which appear only once. Described time point: newly diagnosed GD, antithyroid drugs for less than 3 months. Extracted RNA from PBMCs served as the source of the TCR library. These data were also reused for a study on T cells in Graves' hyperthyroidism and ophthalmopathy.

This material consisted of peripheral blood mononuclear cells (PBMCs), taken at new diagnosis, from a patient treated with antithyroid drugs. The receptor's source is a woman aged 45-65 years with Graves disease. The chain carries TRBV7-9 and TRBJ2-7; D gene ambiguous. Written as DNA, the CDR3 is TGTGCCAGCAGGAGATCGTCCGGCTCCTACGAGCAGTACTTC. It yields the protein CASRRSSGSYEQYF. Complete variable domain (other parts from reference TRBV7-9 and TRBJ2-7): DTGVSQNPRHKITKRGQNVTFRCDPISEHNRLYWYRQTLGQGPEFLTYFQNEAQLEKSRLLSDRFSAERPKGSFSTLEIQRTEQGDSAMYLCASRRSSGSYEQYFGPGTRLTVT.